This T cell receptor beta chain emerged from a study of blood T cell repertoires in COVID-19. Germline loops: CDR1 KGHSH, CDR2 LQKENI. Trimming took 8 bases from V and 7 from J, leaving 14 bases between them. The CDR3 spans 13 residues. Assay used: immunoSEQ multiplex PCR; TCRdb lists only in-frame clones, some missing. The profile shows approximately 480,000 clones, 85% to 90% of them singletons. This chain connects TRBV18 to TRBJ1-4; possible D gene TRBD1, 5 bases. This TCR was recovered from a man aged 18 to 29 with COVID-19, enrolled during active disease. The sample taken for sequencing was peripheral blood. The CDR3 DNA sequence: TGTGCCAGCCGCCCAGGGCGGGGTGAAAAACTGTTTTTT. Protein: CASRPGRGEKLFF.